This TCR beta chain was sequenced in a study of T cell responses to AZD1222 COVID-19 vaccine. General observations from the study: The study found Spike-specific TCR breadth and depth rose after two AZD1222 doses.

Remarks on this clone: Its antigen is unknown.

The CDR3 extends over 18 amino acids. The germline V gene has CDR1 LGHDT and CDR2 YNNKEL (reference sequence). Unmatched junction bases numbered 14, after V lost 4 bases and J lost 5 bases. The data were produced by immunoSEQ multiplex PCR, yet TCRdb's version contains in-frame clones alone and is incomplete. The sample lists 200,000 to 250,000 clones, about 94% occurring once. The receptor was isolated from an adult who received the MenACWY meningococcal vaccine as a control. The chain carries TRBV3-1 (or the pseudogene TRBV3-2) and TRBJ1-6; 7 bases fit TRBD1. Source: peripheral blood, taken 28 days after the second dose of the MenACWY control vaccine. DNA for the CDR3: TGTGCCAGCAGCCGACCTCAAGGCCGGGACAGCCATAATTCACCCCTCCACTTT. The encoded protein is CASSRPQGRDSHNSPLHF.